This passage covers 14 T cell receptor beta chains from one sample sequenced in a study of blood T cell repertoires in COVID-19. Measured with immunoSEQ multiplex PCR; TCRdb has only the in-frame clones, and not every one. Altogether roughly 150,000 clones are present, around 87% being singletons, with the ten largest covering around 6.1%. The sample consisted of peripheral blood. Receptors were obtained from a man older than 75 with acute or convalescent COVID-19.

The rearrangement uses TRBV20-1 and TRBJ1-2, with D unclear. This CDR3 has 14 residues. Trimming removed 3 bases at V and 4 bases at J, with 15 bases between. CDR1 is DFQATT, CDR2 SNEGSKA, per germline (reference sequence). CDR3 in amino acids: CSASTGQASYGYTF. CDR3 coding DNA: TGCAGTGCTAGTACTGGTCAAGCTTCCTATGGCTACACCTTC.

The CDR3 DNA reads as TGTGCCAGTAAGGTTGAGGAAATCGGATCCTACGAGCAGTACTTC. This encodes CASKVEEIGSYEQYF. The chain recombines TRBV19 with TRBJ2-7; D not resolved. The CDR3 is 15 amino acids. The V gene lost 7 bases and the J gene lost 1 base, with 17 bases spanning the gap. The germline CDR1 and CDR2 sequences are LNHDA and SQIVND (reference sequence).

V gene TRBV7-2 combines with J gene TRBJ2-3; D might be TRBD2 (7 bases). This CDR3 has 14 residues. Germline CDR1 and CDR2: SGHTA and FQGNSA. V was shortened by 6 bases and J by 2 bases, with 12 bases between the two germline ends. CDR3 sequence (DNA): TGTGCCAGCAGGGGGGGGCGGTCCACAGATACGCAGTATTTT. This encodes CASRGGRSTDTQYF.

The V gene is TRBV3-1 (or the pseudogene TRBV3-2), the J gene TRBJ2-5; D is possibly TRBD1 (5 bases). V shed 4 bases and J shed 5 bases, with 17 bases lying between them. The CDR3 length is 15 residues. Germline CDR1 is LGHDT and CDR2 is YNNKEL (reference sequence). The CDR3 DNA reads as TGTGCCAGCAGCCCCAGCCAGGGTTCCTGGGAGACCCAGTACTTC. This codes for CASSPSQGSWETQYF.

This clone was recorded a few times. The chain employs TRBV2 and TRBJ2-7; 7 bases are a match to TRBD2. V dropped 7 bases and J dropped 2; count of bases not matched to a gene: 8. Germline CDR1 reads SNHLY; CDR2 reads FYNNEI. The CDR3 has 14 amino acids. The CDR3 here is CASTPGGGPYEQYF. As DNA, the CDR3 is TGTGCCAGCACCCCCGGGGGAGGGCCCTACGAGCAGTACTTC.

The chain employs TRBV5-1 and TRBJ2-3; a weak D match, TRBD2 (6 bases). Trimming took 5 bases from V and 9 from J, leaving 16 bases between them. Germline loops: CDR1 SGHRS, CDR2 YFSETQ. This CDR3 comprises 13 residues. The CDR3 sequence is CASSRRGPDTQYF. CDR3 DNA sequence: TGCGCCAGCAGTCGGCGGGGCCCCGACACGCAGTATTTT.

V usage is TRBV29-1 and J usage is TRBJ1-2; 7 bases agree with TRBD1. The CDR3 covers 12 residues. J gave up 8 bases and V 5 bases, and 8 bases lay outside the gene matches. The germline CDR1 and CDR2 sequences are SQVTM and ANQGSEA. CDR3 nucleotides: TGCAGCGTTCAGGACAGGCCTATGGGCTACACCTTC. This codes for CSVQDRPMGYTF. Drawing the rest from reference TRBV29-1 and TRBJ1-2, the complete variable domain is SAVISQKPSRDICQRGTSLTIQCQVDSQVTMMFWYRQQPGQSLTLIATANQGSEATYESGFVIDKFPISRPNLTFSTLTVSNMSPEDSSIYLCSVQDRPMGYTFGSGTRLTVV.

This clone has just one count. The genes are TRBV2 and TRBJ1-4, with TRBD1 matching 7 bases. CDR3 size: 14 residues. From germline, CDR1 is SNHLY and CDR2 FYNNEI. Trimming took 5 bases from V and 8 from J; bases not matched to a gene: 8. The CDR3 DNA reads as TGTGCCAGCAGTACGACAGGGATGGGGGAAAAACTGTTTTTT. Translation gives CASSTTGMGEKLFF.

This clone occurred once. The CDR3 DNA is TGCAGCGTTGCCCGGGTGTGGGTGTACACTGAAGCTTTCTTT. This gives the protein CSVARVWVYTEAFF. The chain joins TRBV29-1 to TRBJ1-1, with D unresolved. The CDR3 spans 14 residues. The V end was cut by 4 bases, the J end by 3 bases, with 15 bases between. Germline lookup yields CDR1 SQVTM and CDR2 ANQGSEA.

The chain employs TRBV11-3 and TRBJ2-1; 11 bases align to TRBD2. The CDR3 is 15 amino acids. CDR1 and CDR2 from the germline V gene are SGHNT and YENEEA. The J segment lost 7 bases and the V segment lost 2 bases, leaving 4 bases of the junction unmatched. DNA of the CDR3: TGTGCCAGCAGCTTACAGGGACTAGCGGAAAATGAGCAGTTCTTC. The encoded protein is CASSLQGLAENEQFF.

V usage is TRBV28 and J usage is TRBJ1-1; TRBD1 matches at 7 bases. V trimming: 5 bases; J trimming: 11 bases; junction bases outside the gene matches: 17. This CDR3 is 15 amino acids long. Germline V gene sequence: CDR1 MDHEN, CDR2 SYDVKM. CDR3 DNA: TGTGCCAGCAGTCCACCCAGGGGGACCGGGGCCGGGGCTTTCTTT. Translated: CASSPPRGTGAGAFF.

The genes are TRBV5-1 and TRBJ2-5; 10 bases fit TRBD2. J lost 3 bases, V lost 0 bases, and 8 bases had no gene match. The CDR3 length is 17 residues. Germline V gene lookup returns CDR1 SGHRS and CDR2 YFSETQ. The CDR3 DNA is TGCGCCAGCAGCTTGGTCTCCAGCGGGAGGGCGAAAGAGACCCAGTACTTC. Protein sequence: CASSLVSSGRAKETQYF.

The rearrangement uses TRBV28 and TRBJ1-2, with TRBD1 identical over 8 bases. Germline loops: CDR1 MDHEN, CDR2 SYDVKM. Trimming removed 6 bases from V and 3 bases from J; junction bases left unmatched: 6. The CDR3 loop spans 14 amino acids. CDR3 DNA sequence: TGTGCCAGCAGCCAACCAGGGGGCTACTATGGCTACACCTTC. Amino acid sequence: CASSQPGGYYGYTF.

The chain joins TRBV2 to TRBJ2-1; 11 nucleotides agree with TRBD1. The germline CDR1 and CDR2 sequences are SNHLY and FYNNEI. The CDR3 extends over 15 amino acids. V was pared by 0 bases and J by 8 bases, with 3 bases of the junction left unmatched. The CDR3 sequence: CASSEAGQGVYEQFF. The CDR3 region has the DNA TGTGCCAGCAGTGAAGCGGGACAGGGGGTATATGAGCAGTTCTTC.